This T cell receptor beta chain was captured by sequencing in a study of shared clonotypes between healthy human individuals. Naive CD8 cells were CD45RO-negative, positively selected for CCR7, excluding terminally differentiated effector memory CD45RA+ cells. Study outcomes and limitations: Naive subsets typically showed greater estimated richness than memory subsets. Several donors held approximately 4.6% of naive CD4 clonotypes in common.

Using immunoSEQ multiplex PCR, the repertoire was profiled, and TCRdb retains in-frame clones only, with some absent. The data show more than 2 million clones, about 94% seen once. This clone was counted a few times. Its specificity is unknown. This clonotype was obtained from a man aged 18-30 years in good health. Material: naive CD8+ T cells sorted from blood.

Here the CDR3 DNA reads TGTGCCAGCAGTCCTAAGGGGGCGCCAACTGAAGCTTTCTTT. It is translated as CASSPKGAPTEAFF. The J gene is TRBJ1-1, the V gene TRBV6-5, with 7 bases identical to TRBD1. This CDR3 spans 14 amino acids. Germline CDR1 is MNHEY and CDR2 is SVGAGI. V lost 5 bases to trimming and J lost 5 bases; unmatched junction nucleotides: 8.